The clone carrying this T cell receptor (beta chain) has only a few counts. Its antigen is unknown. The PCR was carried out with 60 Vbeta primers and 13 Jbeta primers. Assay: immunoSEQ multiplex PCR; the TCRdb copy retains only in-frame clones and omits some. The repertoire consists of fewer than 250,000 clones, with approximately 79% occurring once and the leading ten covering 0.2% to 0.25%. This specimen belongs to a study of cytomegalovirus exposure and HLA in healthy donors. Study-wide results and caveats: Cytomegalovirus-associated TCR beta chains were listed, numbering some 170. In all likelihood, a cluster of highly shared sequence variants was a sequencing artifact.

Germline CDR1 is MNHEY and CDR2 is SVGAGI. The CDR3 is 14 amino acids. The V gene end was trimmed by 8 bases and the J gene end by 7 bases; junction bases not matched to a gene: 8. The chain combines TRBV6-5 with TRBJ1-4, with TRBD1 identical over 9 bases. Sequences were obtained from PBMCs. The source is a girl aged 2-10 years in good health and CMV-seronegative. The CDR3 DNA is TGTGCCAGCTCGAGACAGGGGGTCTCTGAAAAACTGTTTTTT. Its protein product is CASSRQGVSEKLFF.